The 8 T cell receptor beta chains given below trace back to one sample, sequenced in a study of shared clonotypes between healthy human individuals. Data came from immunoSEQ multiplex PCR; TCRdb stores just in-frame clones and leaves some out. The repertoire holds hundreds of thousands of clones, with around 96% as singletons. Naive CD8 cells lacked CD45RO, underwent positive selection for CCR7 and left out terminally differentiated effector memory CD45RA+ cells. Specimen: naive CD8+ T cells sorted from blood. The receptors here all came from a young man in good health.

This clone came up a few times. The chain links TRBV28 to TRBJ1-2; D might be TRBD1 (5 bases). Germline V gene lookup returns CDR1 MDHEN and CDR2 SYDVKM. V lost 6 bases and J lost 8, with 25 bases in between. The CDR3 has 16 amino acids. As DNA, the CDR3 is TGTGCCAGCAGGACGGGGCAGCCTATCCTTCCTAGCGGCTACACCTTC. It codes for CASRTGQPILPSGYTF.

The rearrangement joins TRBV11-2 to TRBJ2-3; D might be TRBD2 (6 bases). The germline V gene has CDR1 SGHAT and CDR2 FQNNGV. V shed 6 bases and J shed 0 bases, with 13 bases lying between them. This CDR3 region has 15 residues. The CDR3 DNA follows: TGTGCCAGCAGTTCCGGGGCGGGAAGCACAGATACGCAGTATTTT. Protein sequence: CASSSGAGSTDTQYF.

This rearrangement joins TRBV21-1 to TRBJ2-3; TRBD2 is the table's D call, not checked against the DNA. TRBV21-1 is annotated as a pseudogene. CDR3 length equals 18 residues. The CDR3 loop reads CASSKVIRGVIRPDTQYF. The CDR3 DNA reads as TGTGCCAGCAGCAAAGTTATACGGGGAGTTATCCGCCCAGATACGCAGTATTTT.

As concerns this clone: Other DNA sequences in the same sample also yield this CDR3. J is TRBJ2-7 and V is TRBV27; 11 bases fit TRBD2. V lost 3 bases to trimming and J lost 1 base; unmatched junction nucleotides: 5. The CDR3 extends over 16 amino acids. Germline CDR1 reads MNHEY; CDR2 reads SMNVEV (reference sequence). The CDR3 DNA reads TGTGCCAGCAGTTTGGAAGGGACTAGCGGATCCTACGAGCAGTACTTC. Its translation is CASSLEGTSGSYEQYF.

The genes are TRBV2 and TRBJ2-3; 9 bases match TRBD1. The CDR3 totals 15 residues. Trimming removed 2 bases from V and 5 bases from J; junction bases left unmatched: 5. Germline V CDR1 and CDR2: SNHLY, FYNNEI. The CDR3 DNA sequence: TGTGCCAGCAGTGAAAGGGACAGGGTTCAAGATACGCAGTATTTT. Its protein product is CASSERDRVQDTQYF.

This clone was found once. The rearrangement links TRBV5-4 to TRBJ1-5; D possibly corresponds to TRBD1 (5 bases). Germline V CDR1 and CDR2: SGHNT, YYREEE (reference sequence). The V end lost 4 bases, the J end lost 4 bases, and 15 bases lay between the germline ends. This CDR3 region has 15 residues. CDR3 loop: CASSPGTGGNQPQHF. The DNA for the CDR3 is TGTGCCAGCAGCCCCGGGACGGGGGGGAATCAGCCCCAGCATTTT.

This sequence joins TRBV10-2 and TRBJ2-7, with 8 bases identical to TRBD2. J gave up 3 bases and V 7 bases, and 8 bases lay outside the gene matches. CDR1 and CDR2 from the germline V gene are WSHSY and SAAADI. This CDR3 has 14 amino acids. The CDR3 is CASTPAGVGYEQYF. The CDR3 coding sequence is TGCGCCAGCACCCCAGCGGGAGTGGGCTACGAGCAGTACTTC.

This clone has only one observation. V usage is TRBV9 and J usage is TRBJ2-7; 7 bases align to TRBD1. The germline V gene encodes CDR1 SGDLS and CDR2 YYNGEE. With 3 bases clipped from V and 0 bases from J, the junction kept 9 bases outside the gene matches. This CDR3 has 16 amino acids. The CDR3 bases are TGTGCCAGCAGCGAGTCGACAGGGAACCCCTCCTACGAGCAGTACTTC. It yields the protein CASSESTGNPSYEQYF. Using reference TRBV9 and TRBJ2-7 for the parts outside the CDR3, the full variable domain is DSGVTQTPKHLITATGQRVTLRCSPRSGDLSVYWYQQSLDQGLQFLIQYYNGEERAKGNILERFSAQQFPDLHSELNLSSLELGDSALYFCASSESTGNPSYEQYFGPGTRLTVT.